The clone carrying this T cell receptor (beta chain) was observed many times. Its antigen remains unidentified. The sample belongs to a study of metastatic and nonmetastatic thyroid tumors. On the study more broadly: Both malignant and benign thyroid patients supplied peripheral blood and tumor or nodule tissue samples, across which the repertoires of these patients were then compared. Study-level findings and limits: Benign nodules reportedly had significantly lower TCR beta diversity than malignant thyroid tumors in blood and tumor.

In the authors' workflow: Across clinicopathological groups, CDR3 differences served as the basis for building a distant-metastasis classifier for papillary thyroid cancer. With MiXCR, TCRdb called clones anew from the PCR reads. These V and J calls derive from TCRdb rather than the authors' analysis. The table records about 28,000 clones, about a sixth of them present only once. V was pared by 9 bases and J by 0 bases, with 15 bases between. This CDR3 is built from 15 residues. The germline CDR1 and CDR2 sequences are MNHEY and SMNVEV (reference sequence). Thyroid surgery was performed in patients who had received no treatment beforehand.

The sample consisted of blood. The V call is TRBV27, the J call TRBJ2-1, with unresolved D. The receptor was isolated from a female donor with papillary thyroid cancer or a benign thyroid nodule (not recorded which). Some clones in this sample may be carry-over from other donors' samples. DNA for the CDR3: TGTGCCAGTCACCCCAGGTTAAGCTCCTACAATGAGCAGTTCTTC. The encoded protein is CASHPRLSSYNEQFF.